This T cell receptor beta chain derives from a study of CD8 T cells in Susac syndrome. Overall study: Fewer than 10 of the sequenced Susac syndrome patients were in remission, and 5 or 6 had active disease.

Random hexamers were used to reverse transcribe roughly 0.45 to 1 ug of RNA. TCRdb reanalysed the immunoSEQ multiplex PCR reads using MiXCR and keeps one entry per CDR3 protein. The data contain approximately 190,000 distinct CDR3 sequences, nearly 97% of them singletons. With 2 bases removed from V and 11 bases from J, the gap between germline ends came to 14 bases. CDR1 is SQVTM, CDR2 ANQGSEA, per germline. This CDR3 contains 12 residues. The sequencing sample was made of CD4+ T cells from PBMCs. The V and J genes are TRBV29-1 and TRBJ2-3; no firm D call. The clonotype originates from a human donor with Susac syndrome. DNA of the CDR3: TGCAGCGTTGAACATGGGCCATCCCTGCAGTATTTT. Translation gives CSVEHGPSLQYF.